The source of this T cell receptor beta chain is a study of PD-L1 blockade in urothelial cancer (dated by TCRdb to about 2017). Regarding the research as a whole: Therapy was started at some point between 2013 and 2015 for all patients, and atezolizumab 1,200 mg was administered intravenously every 3 weeks. About 85% of the roughly 29 patients were identified as males with urothelial cancer of bladder origin, and a prior smoking history was reported by 18 of 29 patients. An ECOG performance status of 0 or 1 was recorded for the patients, and 0 to 3 prior chemotherapy regimens had been received by the patients. Blood samples were analyzed at 3 weeks after treatment start (second dose) and at 6 weeks after treatment start. Blood samples gave a median of roughly 150,000 T cells and tens of thousands of unique TCRs, with a median clonality of approximately 0.08. Somatic, immune and clinical correlates of response to PD-L1 blockade with atezolizumab in urothelial cancer were the focus of an exploratory multi-omic analysis. Pretreatment tumor samples, along with matched peripheral blood collected serially before and after atezolizumab treatment, underwent TCR sequencing. Durable clinical benefit meant progression-free survival longer than 6 months, and TCR features were also tested against progression-free and overall survival. In the same patients who had TCR sequencing, pretreatment tumors also underwent whole exome sequencing and RNA sequencing. Nine patients reached durable clinical benefit, while some 21 patients did not. Pretreatment blood TCR-seq was available for under 35 patients, at least one posttreatment blood collection was obtained for around 24 patients, and tumor TCR-seq was available for around 24 patients.

To estimate absolute template abundance from read counts, synthetic TCR analog templates were spiked into each PCR. TCRbeta CDR3 regions were amplified from genomic DNA with bias-controlled V and J gene primers using the immunoSEQ assay. Sequencing of rearranged TCRbeta segments was done at approximately 20X coverage. The authors' analysis ran thus. Clustering was used to correct sequencing errors, and CDR3s were annotated against IMGT to assign V, D and J genes. Downstream analyses used only productive TCRbeta rearrangements, leaving out any out-of-frame or stop-codon sequences. Clonality was computed as one minus Shannon entropy normalized by the log of the number of unique productive sequences. Fisher's exact test with Benjamini-Hochberg correction, using a cutoff of adjusted p below 0.01, was how clones that differed between time points or between blood and tumor were identified. TCRdb provides this immuneACCESS table in a form limited to in-frame rearrangements. Some clones are lacking; in checked studies, under half of them reflect an unresolved V gene, and why the rest are absent is not known. The V and J calls and clone size are taken from that table; D and trimming were inferred from the DNA. The sample has fewer than 50,000 clones on record, 79% of them singletons. The ten largest clones capture 10% of the sample.

Via the germline V gene, CDR1 is MDHEN and CDR2 SYDVKM. Clipping removes 6 bases from V and 8 bases from J, with 12 as the unmatched junction base count. The CDR3 measures 15 amino acids from cysteine to phenylalanine. The read is trimmed to its CDR3 DNA, 45 bases read in frame from base 1. Comment on this clone: Its antigen remains undetermined. The record has no base qualities; no much larger clone is one base away.

Findings and caveats that apply to the study as a whole: Improved progression-free and overall survival was associated with having pretreatment peripheral blood TCR clonality below the median. Because the sample size was small (n of about 27) and many of the analyses were exploratory, the results are meant to be hypothesis-generating. Among patients with durable benefit, tumor-associated TCR clones showed greater expansion in peripheral blood 3 weeks after treatment started (n ≈ 23, p = 0.022).

Taken with the paper, the label for time point translates to: pretreatment peripheral blood. A total of around 30 patients with locally advanced or metastatic urothelial carcinoma, treated at Memorial Sloan Kettering on a trial protocol, made up the cohort. Peripheral blood mononuclear cells were collected pretreatment and during treatment, at between 1 and 8 total time points per patient. The Qiagen DNeasy Blood extraction kit was used to purify genomic DNA from total PBMCs and tumor samples. PBMCs were collected pretreatment and during treatment, and were isolated and stored as previously described.

This sample comprised PBMCs, obtained around atezolizumab (anti-PD-L1) treatment. This receptor was taken from a man in his 70s with urothelial cancer. The chain is encoded by TRBV28 joined to TRBJ1-4; TRBD1 matches 7 bases in the middle. The CDR3 loop reads CASSADRAPGEKLFF. The DNA reads TGTGCCAGCAGCGCTGACAGGGCCCCTGGAGAAAAACTGTTTTTT.